A selection of T cell receptor beta chains follows, all from one sample in a study of tumor and adjacent non-tumor tissue in lung cancer. TCRdb independently ran MiXCR on the multiplex PCR reads; one entry per CDR3 protein. The repertoire holds roughly 120,000 distinct CDR3 sequences, with over 75% as singletons. The source material was lung tumor tissue. The source is a man aged 65 to 85 with non-small cell lung cancer. The CDR3 runs from the conserved cysteine through the conserved F or W. D genes are given only for firm matches. For some rows the clone size is stated as once, few or many, or as a class when expanded; others skip it.

clone_size	v_call	d_call	cdr3_length	j_call	cdr3_nt	cdr3_aa
NA	TRBV6-1	NA	12	TRBJ2-4	TGTGCCAGCAAGGGGGTCAAAAACATTCAATACTTC	CASKGVKNIQYF
NA	TRBV11-3	TRBD2	15	TRBJ2-1	TGTGTCAGCAGCTTAGTAGGGGAGGGTCCGAAAGAGCAGTTCTTC	CVSSLVGEGPKEQFF
many	TRBV12-3/TRBV12-4	NA	14	TRBJ1-2	TGTGCCAGCAGTTTAGCGGTGAGCTTCCGTGGCTACACCTTC	CASSLAVSFRGYTF
NA	TRBV29-1	NA	12	TRBJ1-1	TGCAGCGTTGCTGCGGAGAGGCTTGAAGCTTTCTTT	CSVAAERLEAFF
NA	TRBV4-2	NA	12	TRBJ2-7	TGTGCCAGCATCCAGGGATCTAACGTGCAGTACTTC	CASIQGSNVQYF
NA	TRBV12-3/TRBV12-4	TRBD1	15	TRBJ2-5	TGTGCCAGCAGTACCAGACAGGGCCTACCAAGAGACCAGTACTTC	CASSTRQGLPRDQYF
NA	TRBV24-1	NA	13	TRBJ2-7	TGTGCCTCCAGTGACTCGGCATGCGACGAGCAGTACTTC	CASSDSACDEQYF
NA	TRBV29-1	NA	14	TRBJ2-1	TGCAGCGTTACTCACGATGGGTACTACAATGAGCAGTTCTTC	CSVTHDGYYNEQFF
few	TRBV28	TRBD2	16	TRBJ2-1	TGTGCCAGCATTTCGAACGGGAGGGCCATTGGGAATGAGCAGTTCTTC	CASISNGRAIGNEQFF
NA	TRBV29-1	NA	13	TRBJ2-5	TGCAGCGTTGGGGCGGGGGCCCAAGAGACCCAGTACTTC	CSVGAGAQETQYF
NA	TRBV11-3	NA	16	TRBJ1-1	TGTGGCAGCAGCTTATTCAGCATCAGGATGAACACTCAAGCCTTCTTT	CGSSLFSIRMNTQAFF
NA	TRBV14	NA	17	TRBJ2-3	TGCGCCAGCAGCCGAGATAGGTTGGGGCTTGGCACAGATACGCAGTATTTT	CASSRDRLGLGTDTQYF
NA	TRBV12-3/TRBV12-4	NA	15	TRBJ1-2	TGTGCCAGCAGGGAGTACAGGGCCGGTAACTATGGCTACACCTTC	CASREYRAGNYGYTF
NA	TRBV11-2	TRBD1	14	TRBJ1-2	TGTGTCAGCAGTCTGACAGGGGGTACCTATGGCTACACCTTC	CVSSLTGGTYGYTF
NA	TRBV12-3/TRBV12-4	NA	15	TRBJ2-3	TGTGCCAGCAGCTTCGGGCCGATTAACACGGATACGCAGTATTTT	CASSFGPINTDTQYF
NA	TRBV5-6	NA	17	TRBJ2-4	TGTGCCAGCAGCGCTGCCGGGATACGGGTCGTTGGAAACATTCAGTACTTC	CASSAAGIRVVGNIQYF
NA	TRBV29-1	NA	14	TRBJ1-1	NA	CRVFGQGTKSEVFF
once	TRBV6-2/TRBV6-3	TRBD1	15	TRBJ2-2	TGTGCCAGCAGTTGGGGACAGGGGCAGACCGGGGAGCTGTTTTTT	CASSWGQGQTGELFF
NA	TRBV11-1	NA	15	TRBJ2-7	TGTGCCTGCAGCTTAGAAGATTCCACCTCCTACGAGCAGTATTTC	CACSLEDSTSYEQYF
NA	TRBV11-2	NA	14	TRBJ1-6	TGTGCCACCAGCCCCGGACAGTATAATTCACCCCTCCGCTTT	CATSPGQYNSPLRF
NA	TRBV5-4	TRBD1	17	TRBJ2-6	TGTGCTAGCAGCTTTCAGGGGGAGCAATCTGGGGCCAACGTCCTGACTTTC	CASSFQGEQSGANVLTF
NA	TRBV5-6	NA	14	TRBJ2-3	TGTGCCAGCACTTACAGGCTCGCCGGAGATACGCAATATTTT	CASTYRLAGDTQYF
NA	TRBV4-1	NA	15	TRBJ1-4	TGCGCCAGCAGCCAAGTAACAACCGATCCCTGGAAACTGTTGTTT	CASSQVTTDPWKLLF
once	TRBV20-1	NA	17	TRBJ2-5	TGCAGTACTAGTTCCCCCTCGAGGGACTTGGGGGGAGAGACCCAGTACTTC	CSTSSPSRDLGGETQYF
NA	TRBV12-3/TRBV12-4	NA	11	TRBJ1-2	TGTGCCAGCAGTTCAGACCAAGGCTGCACATTC	CASSSDQGCTF
NA	TRBV12-3/TRBV12-4	NA	15	TRBJ1-1	TGTACCAGCAGTTTCTCGGGGGGCGGGGGTACTGAAGCTTTCTTT	CTSSFSGGGGTEAFF
NA	TRBV6-5	NA	15	TRBJ1-1	TGTGCCAGCAGCTCGCCGGACAAGCTTAACACTGAAGTTTTCTTT	CASSSPDKLNTEVFF
NA	TRBV5-5	NA	15	TRBJ1-2	TGTGCCAGCTGCTATTATCATCAGTCGAACTATGGCCACACCTTC	CASCYYHQSNYGHTF
NA	TRBV29-1	TRBD2	15	TRBJ2-3	TGCAGCATTGGACTAGCGGGAGGGTGGGCAGATACGCAGTGTTTT	CSIGLAGGWADTQCF
NA	TRBV10-3	NA	15	TRBJ2-2	TGTGCCATCAGTGAGTCGTTAGAGAACACCGGGGAGCTGTTTTTT	CAISESLENTGELFF
NA	TRBV12-5	NA	18	TRBJ1-5	TGTGTTAGTGGTTTGGTCTTATCGGGACGCACGGACGATCAGCCCCAGCATTTT	CVSGLVLSGRTDDQPQHF
NA	TRBV6-2/TRBV6-3	TRBD2	16	TRBJ2-4	TGTGCCAGCAGTCCCCTAGCGGGAGGGCCCCAAAACATTCAGTACTTC	CASSPLAGGPQNIQYF
NA	TRBV6-6	NA	15	TRBJ2-3	TGTGCCAGCACCGGCCGGGGGTCTAGCCCAGATTCGCAATATTTT	CASTGRGSSPDSQYF
NA	TRBV6-6	NA	15	TRBJ1-2	TGTGCAAGCAGAGGGGAGGGTTTTATTGACTATGGCTACATCTTC	CASRGEGFIDYGYIF
many	TRBV4-2	NA	16	TRBJ2-3	TGTGCCAGCAGCCAAGCTCCAGGAAGCGTTACAGATACGCAGTATTTT	CASSQAPGSVTDTQYF
NA	TRBV14	NA	14	TRBJ2-1	TGTGCCAGCAGCATTCAGGGCCCTTATAATGAGCGGTTCTTC	CASSIQGPYNERFF
NA	TRBV6-5	TRBD1	13	TRBJ1-2	TGTGCCAGTATTTTAGACAGGGAGGGTGGCTACACCTTC	CASILDREGGYTF
NA	TRBV4-3	NA	16	TRBJ2-5	TGCGCCAGCAGCCATGCTGGAGGGGTGGGACAAGAGGCCCAGTACTTC	CASSHAGGVGQEAQYF
NA	TRBV6-6	TRBD1	15	TRBJ1-5	TGTGCCAGCAGTTACGTCGCGGGAGGGACAGATACACAGCATTTT	CASSYVAGGTDTQHF
NA	TRBV6-1	TRBD1	16	TRBJ1-4	TGTGCCAGCAGTCATGCGACAGGGAGATTAGGGGGAAAACTGTTTTTT	CASSHATGRLGGKLFF
many	TRBV20-1	NA	11	TRBJ1-2	TGCAGGGTCGGGGGGAACTATGGCTACACCTTC	CRVGGNYGYTF
NA	TRBV12-5	NA	17	TRBJ1-4	TGTGCTAGTGGTTTCACCACAGAGTGCGCCTATGATGAAAAACTGTTTTTT	CASGFTTECAYDEKLFF
NA	TRBV29-1	NA	16	TRBJ2-5	TGCAGCGCCAAGCCCTACCTCCTGACAGGCCAAGATACCCAGTATTTC	CSAKPYLLTGQDTQYF
NA	TRBV28	NA	15	TRBJ1-1	TGTGCCAGCAGTTTATGGCCCAGCTACTACACTGAAACTTTCTTT	CASSLWPSYYTETFF
once	TRBV12-3/TRBV12-4	NA	14	TRBJ1-2	TGTGTCAGCAGGGGAAAGGGACGGAATTATGGCTACACCTTC	CVSRGKGRNYGYTF
NA	TRBV7-8	TRBD2	18	TRBJ2-3	TGTGGCAGCAGCCTACGGACTAGCGGGAGTATTAGCACAGATACGCAGTATTTT	CGSSLRTSGSISTDTQYF
NA	TRBV6-2/TRBV6-3	TRBD1	15	TRBJ1-1	TGTGCCAGTAGTATGAGACAGGGGACTAACACTGAAGCTTTCTTT	CASSMRQGTNTEAFF
NA	TRBV4-2	NA	14	TRBJ2-7	TGTCCTAGCAGCCAAGGACAGTGTCTCTACGAGCAGTACTTC	CPSSQGQCLYEQYF
medium-sized	TRBV20-1	TRBD2	14	TRBJ2-3	TGCAGTGCTAGTACTAGCGGGGAGGCAGATACGCAGTATTTT	CSASTSGEADTQYF
NA	TRBV11-3	NA	14	TRBJ1-1	TGTGCCAACACGCGGACGAGGGCGTTCACTCAAGCTTTCTTT	CANTRTRAFTQAFF
NA	TRBV6-5	TRBD1	11	TRBJ1-2	TGTGCCACCGGGACAGACTATGGTTACACCTTC	CATGTDYGYTF
NA	TRBV6-5	NA	15	TRBJ2-2	NA	CAGSLQGVNTGSCFF